Detailed here is one T cell receptor (beta chain). This sample was included in a study of cytomegalovirus exposure and HLA in healthy donors. V shed 1 base and J 5 bases; nucleotides not matched to a gene: 8. This CDR3 has 19 residues. The germline V gene encodes CDR1 LNHNV and CDR2 YYDKDF (reference sequence). PCR primers comprised 60 Vbeta and 13 Jbeta primers. The method was immunoSEQ multiplex PCR; TCRdb's version includes in-frame clones alone and lacks a portion of them. The sample lists more than 150,000 clones, 76% occurring once. The chain employs TRBV15 and TRBJ2-1; 16 bases are a match to TRBD2. This TCR derives from a young man in good health and CMV-seronegative. Sequencing input: PBMCs. Here the CDR3 DNA reads TGTGCCACCAGCAGAGTCCCGGGACTAGCGGGAGGGGAAGACAATGAGCAGTTCTTC. Translation gives CATSRVPGLAGGEDNEQFF. Full variable domain (missing parts from reference TRBV15 and TRBJ2-1): DAMVIQNPRYQVTQFGKPVTLSCSQTLNHNVMYWYQQKSSQAPKLLFHYYDKDFNNEADTPDNFQSRRPNTSFCFLDIRSPGLGDTAMYLCATSRVPGLAGGEDNEQFFGPGTRLTVL.